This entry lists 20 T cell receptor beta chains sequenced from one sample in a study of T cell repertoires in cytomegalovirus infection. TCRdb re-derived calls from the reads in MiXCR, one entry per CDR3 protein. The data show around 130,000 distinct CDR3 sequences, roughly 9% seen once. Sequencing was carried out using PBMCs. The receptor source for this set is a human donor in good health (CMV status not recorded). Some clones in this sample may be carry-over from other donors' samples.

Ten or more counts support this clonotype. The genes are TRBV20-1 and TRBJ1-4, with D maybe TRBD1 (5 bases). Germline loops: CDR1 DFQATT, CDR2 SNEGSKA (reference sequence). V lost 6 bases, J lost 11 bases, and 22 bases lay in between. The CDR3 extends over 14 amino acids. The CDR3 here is CSATSGTVISKLFF. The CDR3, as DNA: TGCAGTGCCACTTCCGGGACGGTAATTAGTAAACTGTTTTTT.

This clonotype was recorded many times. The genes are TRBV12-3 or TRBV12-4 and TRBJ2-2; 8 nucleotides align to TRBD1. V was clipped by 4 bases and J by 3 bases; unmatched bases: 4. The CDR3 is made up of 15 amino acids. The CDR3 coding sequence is TGTGCCAGCAGTTCCGGGACAGGCTACACCGGGGAGCTGTTTTTT. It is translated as CASSSGTGYTGELFF.

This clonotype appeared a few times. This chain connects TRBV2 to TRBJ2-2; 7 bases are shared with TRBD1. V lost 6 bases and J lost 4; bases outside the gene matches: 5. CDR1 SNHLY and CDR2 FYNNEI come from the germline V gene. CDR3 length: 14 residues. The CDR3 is CASRRQGPTGELFF. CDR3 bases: TGTGCCAGCAGGAGACAGGGCCCCACCGGGGAGCTGTTTTTT.

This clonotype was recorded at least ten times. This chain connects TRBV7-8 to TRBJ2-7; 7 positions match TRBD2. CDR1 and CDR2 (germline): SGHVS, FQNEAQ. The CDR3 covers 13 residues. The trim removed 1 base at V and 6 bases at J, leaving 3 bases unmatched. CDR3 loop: CASSLDTSVEQYF. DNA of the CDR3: TGTGCCAGCAGCTTAGACACTAGCGTCGAGCAGTACTTC. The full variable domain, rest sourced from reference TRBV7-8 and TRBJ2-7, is GAGVSQSPRYKVAKRGQDVALRCDPISGHVSLFWYQQALGQGPEFLTYFQNEAQLDKSGLPSDRFFAERPEGSVSTLKIQRTQQEDSAVYLCASSLDTSVEQYFGPGTRLTVT.

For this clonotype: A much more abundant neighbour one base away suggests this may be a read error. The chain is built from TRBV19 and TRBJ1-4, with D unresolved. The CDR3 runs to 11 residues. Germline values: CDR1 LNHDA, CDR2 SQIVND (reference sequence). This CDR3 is CPSSMSEKLFF. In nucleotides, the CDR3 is TGTCCCAGTAGTATGAGTGAAAAACTGTTTTTT.

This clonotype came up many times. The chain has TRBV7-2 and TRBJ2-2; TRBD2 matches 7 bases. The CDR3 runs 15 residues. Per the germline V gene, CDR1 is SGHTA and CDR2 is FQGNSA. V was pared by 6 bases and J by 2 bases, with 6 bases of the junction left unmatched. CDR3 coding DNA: TGTGCCAGCAGTAGGGGCGGGGGTAACACCGGGGAGCTGTTTTTT. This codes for CASSRGGGNTGELFF.

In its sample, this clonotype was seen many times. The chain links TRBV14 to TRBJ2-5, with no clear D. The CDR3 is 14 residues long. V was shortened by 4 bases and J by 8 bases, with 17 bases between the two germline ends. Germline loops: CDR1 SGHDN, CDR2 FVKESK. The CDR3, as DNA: TGTGCCAGCAGCCGAGTCTCTTGGGATAATACCCAGTACTTC. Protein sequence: CASSRVSWDNTQYF. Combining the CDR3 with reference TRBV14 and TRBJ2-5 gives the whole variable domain EAGVTQFPSHSVIEKGQTVTLRCDPISGHDNLYWYRRVMGKEIKFLLHFVKESKQDESGMPNNRFLAERTGGTYSTLKVQPAELEDSGVYFCASSRVSWDNTQYFGPGTRLLVL.

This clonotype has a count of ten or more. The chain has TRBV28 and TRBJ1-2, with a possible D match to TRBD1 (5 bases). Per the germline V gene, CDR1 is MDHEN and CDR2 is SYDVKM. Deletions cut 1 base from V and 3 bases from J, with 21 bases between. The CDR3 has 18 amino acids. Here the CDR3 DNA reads TGTGCCAGCAGTTTATTAGGTCAGGGCGTCTTCGGAGACTATGGCTACACCTTC. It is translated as CASSLLGQGVFGDYGYTF.

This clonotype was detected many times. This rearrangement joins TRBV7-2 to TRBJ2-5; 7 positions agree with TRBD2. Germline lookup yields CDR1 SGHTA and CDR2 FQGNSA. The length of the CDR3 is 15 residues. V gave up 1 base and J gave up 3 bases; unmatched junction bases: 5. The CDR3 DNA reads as TGTGCCAGCAGCTTAGACGCGGGAGCGGAAGAGACCCAGTACTTC. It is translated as CASSLDAGAEETQYF.

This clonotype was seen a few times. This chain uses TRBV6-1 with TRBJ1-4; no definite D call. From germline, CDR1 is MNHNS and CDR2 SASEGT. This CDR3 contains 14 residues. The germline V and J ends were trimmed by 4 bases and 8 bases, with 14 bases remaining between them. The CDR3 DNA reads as TGTGCCAGCAGTGGTGAACCCCTAAAAGAAAAACTGTTTTTT. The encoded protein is CASSGEPLKEKLFF.

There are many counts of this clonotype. The CDR3: CASSKRTGGVLEAFF. CDR3 bases: TGTGCCAGCAGTAAACGGACGGGAGGAGTCCTTGAAGCTTTCTTT. The gene calls are TRBV6-5 and TRBJ1-1; D call uncertain. Germline CDR1 and CDR2: MNHEY and SVGAGI. The CDR3 covers 15 residues. Deletions cut 5 bases from V and 7 bases from J, with 20 bases between.

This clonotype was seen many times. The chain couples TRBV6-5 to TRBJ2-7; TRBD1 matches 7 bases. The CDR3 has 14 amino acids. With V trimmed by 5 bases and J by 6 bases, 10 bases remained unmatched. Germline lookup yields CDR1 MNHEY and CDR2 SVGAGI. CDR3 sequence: CASSGPGQRSEQYF. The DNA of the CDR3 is TGTGCCAGCAGTGGGCCGGGACAGCGCAGCGAGCAGTACTTC.

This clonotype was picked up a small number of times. The CDR3 nucleotides are TGTGCCAGCAGTTCCCTAGATGAGCAGTTCTTC. The encoded protein is CASSSLDEQFF. The gene calls are TRBV12-3 or TRBV12-4 and TRBJ2-1; no firm D call. Trimming cost V 4 bases and J 8 bases, with 6 bases left between them. The CDR3 has 11 amino acids.

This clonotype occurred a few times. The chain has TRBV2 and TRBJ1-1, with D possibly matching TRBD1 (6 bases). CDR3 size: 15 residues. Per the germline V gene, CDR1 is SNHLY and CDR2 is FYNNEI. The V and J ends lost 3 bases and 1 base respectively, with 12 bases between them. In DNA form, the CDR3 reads TGTGCCAGCAGTGATACAGGGCTGGGGAACACTGAAGCTTTCTTT. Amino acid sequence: CASSDTGLGNTEAFF.

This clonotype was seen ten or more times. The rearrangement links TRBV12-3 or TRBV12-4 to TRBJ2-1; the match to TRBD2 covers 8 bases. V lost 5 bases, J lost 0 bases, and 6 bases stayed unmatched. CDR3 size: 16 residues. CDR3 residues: CASSVRLALSYNEQFF. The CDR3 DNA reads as TGTGCCAGCAGTGTCAGACTAGCGCTCTCCTACAATGAGCAGTTCTTC.

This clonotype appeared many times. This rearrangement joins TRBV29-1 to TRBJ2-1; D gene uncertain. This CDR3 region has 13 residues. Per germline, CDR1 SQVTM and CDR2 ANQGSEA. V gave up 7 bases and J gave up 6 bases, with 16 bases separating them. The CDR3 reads CSAASYWVNEQFF. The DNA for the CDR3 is TGCAGCGCCGCTAGTTATTGGGTCAATGAGCAGTTCTTC.

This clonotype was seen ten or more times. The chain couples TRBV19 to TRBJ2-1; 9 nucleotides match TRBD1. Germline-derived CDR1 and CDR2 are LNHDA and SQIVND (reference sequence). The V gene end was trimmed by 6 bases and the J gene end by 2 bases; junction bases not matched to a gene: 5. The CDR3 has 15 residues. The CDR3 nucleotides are TGTGCCAGTAGACAGGGGGCGAACCCCTACAATGAGCAGTTCTTC. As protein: CASRQGANPYNEQFF.

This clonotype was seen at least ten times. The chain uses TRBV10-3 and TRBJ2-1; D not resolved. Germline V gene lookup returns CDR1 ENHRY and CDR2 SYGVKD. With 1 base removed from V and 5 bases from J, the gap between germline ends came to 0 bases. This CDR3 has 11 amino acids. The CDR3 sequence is CAISEYNEQFF. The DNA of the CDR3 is TGTGCCATCAGTGAGTACAATGAGCAGTTCTTC.

This chain's CDR3 is CASSLAGSLSTNTEAFF. The CDR3 DNA sequence: TGCGCCAGCAGCTTGGCAGGTTCCCTTTCCACGAACACTGAAGCTTTCTTT. The rearrangement joins TRBV5-1 to TRBJ1-1; D not resolved. Trimming shortened V by 0 bases and J by 1 base, and 16 bases separated the two germline ends. This CDR3 is built from 17 residues. Germline values: CDR1 SGHRS, CDR2 YFSETQ.

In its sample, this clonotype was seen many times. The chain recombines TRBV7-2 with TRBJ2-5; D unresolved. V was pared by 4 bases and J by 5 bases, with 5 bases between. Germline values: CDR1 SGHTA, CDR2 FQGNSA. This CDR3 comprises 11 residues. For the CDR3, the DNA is TGTGCCAGCAGCTCCATGGAGACCCAGTACTTC. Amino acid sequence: CASSSMETQYF. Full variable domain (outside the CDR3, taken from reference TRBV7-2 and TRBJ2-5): GAGVSQSPSNKVTEKGKDVELRCDPISGHTALYWYRQSLGQGLEFLIYFQGNSAPDKSGLPSDRFSAERTGGSVSTLTIQRTQQEDSAVYLCASSSMETQYFGPGTRLLVL.